A single sample is the source of the 5 T cell receptor beta chains below, sequenced in a study of blood T cell repertoires in COVID-19. The method was immunoSEQ multiplex PCR; TCRdb's version includes in-frame clones alone and lacks a portion of them. The data show 260,000 or so clones, more than 70% seen once. The material sequenced was peripheral blood. Every receptor here comes from an elderly man with acute or convalescent COVID-19.

The chain's CDR3 is CASSRSGTSGSFANTGELFF. The CDR3 bases are TGTGCCAGCAGCCGCTCCGGGACTAGCGGGAGTTTTGCAAACACCGGGGAGCTGTTTTTT. The rearrangement joins TRBV4-2 to TRBJ2-2; 14 bases are shared with TRBD2. Germline V gene sequence: CDR1 LGHNA, CDR2 YNFKEQ. With V trimmed by 4 bases and J by 2 bases, 12 bases remained unmatched. The CDR3 is 20 amino acids.

The V gene is TRBV19, the J gene TRBJ1-5; D remains unclear. This CDR3 spans 12 amino acids. Germline loops: CDR1 LNHDA, CDR2 SQIVND (reference sequence). V lost 9 bases to trimming and J lost 2 bases, with 8 bases between them. The chain's CDR3 is CASDNRNQPQHF. The DNA of the CDR3 is TGTGCCAGCGACAACCGCAATCAGCCCCAGCATTTT.

This clone was counted a few times. J is TRBJ2-7 and V is TRBV7-6; 7 bases are shared with TRBD2. Germline loops: CDR1 SGHVS, CDR2 FNYEAQ. CDR3 size: 15 residues. The junction had 8 bases not matched to a gene; V was cut back by 1 base and J by 5 bases. CDR3 amino acids: CASSLGPAGYDEQYF. Here the CDR3 DNA reads TGTGCCAGCAGCTTAGGTCCAGCGGGATATGACGAGCAGTACTTC.

V is TRBV7-8 and J is TRBJ2-1; 9 nucleotides align to TRBD1. There are 14 residues in the CDR3. Trimming took 4 bases from V and 5 from J; bases not matched to a gene: 3. Germline V gene data show CDR1 as SGHVS and CDR2 as FQNEAQ. CDR3 sequence: CASSYRGPNNEQFF. DNA of the CDR3: TGTGCCAGCAGCTACAGGGGGCCCAACAATGAGCAGTTCTTC. The complete variable domain, with remaining parts taken from reference TRBV7-8 and TRBJ2-1, reads GAGVSQSPRYKVAKRGQDVALRCDPISGHVSLFWYQQALGQGPEFLTYFQNEAQLDKSGLPSDRFFAERPEGSVSTLKIQRTQQEDSAVYLCASSYRGPNNEQFFGPGTRLTVL.

This clone occurred once. This rearrangement joins TRBV14 to TRBJ1-6; 7 nucleotides align to TRBD1. V trimming: 8 bases; J trimming: 10 bases; junction bases outside the gene matches: 17. Germline V gives CDR1 SGHDN, CDR2 FVKESK. This CDR3 spans 16 amino acids. CDR3 DNA: TGTGCCAGCTTACGGGAGGGGGCAGGGCGAGGATCACCCCTCCACTTT. Translated, it gives CASLREGAGRGSPLHF.